These T cell receptor beta chains were read from a single sample in a study of radiotherapy plus CTLA-4 blockade in lung cancer. Assay: immunoSEQ multiplex PCR; the TCRdb copy retains only in-frame clones and omits some. The data show tens of thousands of clones, with around 87% seen just once and around 0.8% held by the top ten. The starting material was peripheral blood, obtained from a patient treated with radiotherapy plus ipilimumab. The receptor source for this set is a human donor with non-small cell lung cancer who had stable disease on radiotherapy plus ipilimumab. CDR3s include the opening cysteine and the closing phenylalanine or tryptophan. Fields, in order: V gene, D gene, clone size, J gene, CDR3 DNA, CDR3 protein. The D gene is left open where the match is weak. The size field is filled for only some rows; it gives once, few, many or a size class.

v_gene: TRBV2
d_gene: TRBD1
abundance: NA
j_gene: TRBJ2-7
CDR3nt: TGTGCCAGCAGTGTGGACAGGGGAAGCGAGCAGTACTTC
CDR3aa: CASSVDRGSEQYF

v_gene: TRBV5-8
d_gene: NA
abundance: NA
j_gene: TRBJ2-2
CDR3nt: TGTGCCAGCAGCTTGGTGTGGGGGACCGGGGAGCTGTTTTTT
CDR3aa: CASSLVWGTGELFF

v_gene: TRBV4-1
d_gene: NA
abundance: NA
j_gene: TRBJ2-1
CDR3nt: TGCGCCAGCAGCCAAGATTACGGGAGCTCCTACAATGAGCAGTTCTTC
CDR3aa: CASSQDYGSSYNEQFF

v_gene: TRBV28
d_gene: NA
abundance: once
j_gene: TRBJ2-1
CDR3nt: TGTGCCAGCAGCTGGGGACTCAACTACAATGAGCAGTTCTTC
CDR3aa: CASSWGLNYNEQFF

v_gene: TRBV5-8
d_gene: NA
abundance: NA
j_gene: TRBJ1-1
CDR3nt: TGTGCCACCGCCTTTCGCGGGGACACTCCTAATGAAGCTTTCTTT
CDR3aa: CATAFRGDTPNEAFF

v_gene: TRBV15
d_gene: NA
abundance: NA
j_gene: TRBJ1-4
CDR3nt: TGTGCCACCAGCAGAGATCGTGGGATCTCTAATGAAAAACTGTTTTTT
CDR3aa: CATSRDRGISNEKLFF

v_gene: TRBV7-8
d_gene: NA
abundance: NA
j_gene: TRBJ2-7
CDR3nt: TGTGCCAGCAGCGCCGTCTACGAGCAGTACTTC
CDR3aa: CASSAVYEQYF

v_gene: TRBV5-4
d_gene: NA
abundance: NA
j_gene: TRBJ2-7
CDR3nt: TGTGCCAGCAGCTTGGGTCAGGGTTCCTACGAGCAGTACTTC
CDR3aa: CASSLGQGSYEQYF

v_gene: TRBV5-4
d_gene: TRBD1
abundance: once
j_gene: TRBJ2-7
CDR3nt: TGTGCCAGCAGCTCCACGTTGGGACAGGGGGCTTACGAGCAGTACTTC
CDR3aa: CASSSTLGQGAYEQYF

v_gene: TRBV10-1
d_gene: NA
abundance: NA
j_gene: TRBJ2-2
CDR3nt: TGCGCCAGCAGAGCTAGGATCGGGGAGCTGTTTTTT
CDR3aa: CASRARIGELFF

v_gene: TRBV7-2
d_gene: NA
abundance: NA
j_gene: TRBJ1-1
CDR3nt: TGTGCCAGCAGCTTAGGACAGAGGGTTTTGAACACTGAAGCTTTCTTT
CDR3aa: CASSLGQRVLNTEAFF

v_gene: TRBV5-1
d_gene: TRBD1
abundance: NA
j_gene: TRBJ2-2
CDR3nt: TGCGCCAGCAGCTTGCGGGGACAGGGGAACACCGGGGAGCTGTTTTTT
CDR3aa: CASSLRGQGNTGELFF

v_gene: TRBV6-1
d_gene: NA
abundance: NA
j_gene: TRBJ1-2
CDR3nt: TGTGCCAGCAAGGAGGGCCCAGCTAACTATGGCTACACCTTC
CDR3aa: CASKEGPANYGYTF

v_gene: TRBV30
d_gene: NA
abundance: NA
j_gene: TRBJ2-5
CDR3nt: TGTGCCTGGAGTGTTTGGGGTTCAGAGACCCAGTACTTC
CDR3aa: CAWSVWGSETQYF

v_gene: TRBV5-1
d_gene: NA
abundance: NA
j_gene: TRBJ2-3
CDR3nt: TGCGCCAGCAGCCCCGGGGATCCGGCAGATACGCAGTATTTT
CDR3aa: CASSPGDPADTQYF

v_gene: TRBV11-3
d_gene: NA
abundance: NA
j_gene: TRBJ1-3
CDR3nt: TGTGCCAGCAGCTTAGACCGAAGAGACACCATATATTTT
CDR3aa: CASSLDRRDTIYF

v_gene: TRBV10-3
d_gene: TRBD2
abundance: NA
j_gene: TRBJ2-1
CDR3nt: TGTGCCATCAGTGATTGGCGGGGGGTCTACAATGAGCAGTTCTTC
CDR3aa: CAISDWRGVYNEQFF

v_gene: TRBV4-1
d_gene: TRBD1
abundance: NA
j_gene: TRBJ2-5
CDR3nt: TGCGCCAGCAGCCGCCGACAGGGGGCGGGTGAGACCCAGTACTTC
CDR3aa: CASSRRQGAGETQYF

v_gene: TRBV7-2
d_gene: NA
abundance: NA
j_gene: TRBJ2-7
CDR3nt: TGTGCCAGCAGCCGGGGGGACACCCCCTCCTACGAGCAGTACTTC
CDR3aa: CASSRGDTPSYEQYF

v_gene: TRBV14
d_gene: NA
abundance: few
j_gene: TRBJ1-6
CDR3nt: TGTGCCAGCAGCCAAGATCCTCAAGGGTTTTCACCCCTCCACTTT
CDR3aa: CASSQDPQGFSPLHF

v_gene: TRBV29-1
d_gene: NA
abundance: NA
j_gene: TRBJ1-4
CDR3nt: TGCAGCGCCGAGGTGGCTAATGAAAAACTGTTTTTT
CDR3aa: CSAEVANEKLFF

v_gene: TRBV18
d_gene: NA
abundance: NA
j_gene: TRBJ1-1
CDR3nt: TGTGCCAGCTCACCACCTTCACAGCTCGGTGAAGCTTTCTTT
CDR3aa: CASSPPSQLGEAFF

v_gene: TRBV5-4
d_gene: TRBD1
abundance: NA
j_gene: TRBJ1-2
CDR3nt: TGTGCCAGCAGCCCCGGACAGGGGTTTGACTATGGCTACACCTTC
CDR3aa: CASSPGQGFDYGYTF